One sample yielded the 8 T cell receptor beta chains listed below, sequenced in a study of T cell changes during pregnancy in multiple sclerosis. Data came from immunoSEQ multiplex PCR; TCRdb stores just in-frame clones and leaves some out. The sample consists of tens of thousands of clones, about nine tenths of them appearing once. The source material was peripheral blood, sampled in the first trimester of pregnancy. The receptor set was obtained from a female donor with multiple sclerosis, enrolled in a pregnancy study.

This rearrangement joins TRBV19 to TRBJ1-1, with D hard to call. CDR1 is LNHDA, CDR2 SQIVND, per germline (reference sequence). The CDR3 contains 13 residues. Trimming stripped 7 bases from V and 8 bases from J, with 17 bases between. This chain's CDR3 is CASNSEDRSEAFF. CDR3 sequence (DNA): TGTGCCAGTAACTCTGAGGATCGCTCGGAAGCTTTCTTT.

This sequence joins TRBV14 and TRBJ2-5; tentatively, D is TRBD1 (7 bases). Germline values: CDR1 SGHDN, CDR2 FVKESK. The CDR3 is 11 amino acids. Trimming removed 8 bases at V and 4 bases at J, with 8 bases between. In DNA, the CDR3 is TGTGCCAGCCAGGGGGGAGAGACCCAGTACTTC. This encodes CASQGGETQYF.

The J gene is TRBJ1-5, the V gene TRBV23-1; no firm D call. TRBV23-1 is flagged as an ORF with uncertain function. V was shortened by 4 bases and J by 5 bases, with 18 bases between the two germline ends. The length of the CDR3 is 16 residues. The CDR3 loop is CASSRRPRSRHQPQHF. For the CDR3, the DNA is TGCGCCAGCAGTCGCCGACCTAGATCCCGGCATCAGCCCCAGCATTTT.

The table lists this clone with a count of one. The chain carries TRBV2 and TRBJ2-7, with TRBD2 matching 14 bases. Per the germline V gene, CDR1 is SNHLY and CDR2 is FYNNEI. This CDR3 spans 14 amino acids. Trimming took 7 bases from V and 7 from J; bases not matched to a gene: 6. CDR3 amino acids: CASKGLAGGREQYF. The DNA for the CDR3 is TGTGCCAGCAAAGGACTAGCGGGAGGCAGAGAGCAGTACTTC.

This rearrangement joins TRBV6-6 to TRBJ2-1; 9 nucleotides agree with TRBD2. Germline CDR1 and CDR2: MNHNY and SVGAGI (reference sequence). CDR3 length: 15 amino acids. The ends lost 4 bases at V and 5 bases at J; junction bases unmatched: 6. CDR3 nucleotide sequence: TGTGCCAGCAGTTCAATAGCGGGAGCAGACAATGAGCAGTTCTTC. Its protein product is CASSSIAGADNEQFF.

This clone was counted once. This chain uses TRBV9 with TRBJ2-7; 7 bases line up with TRBD2. Germline-derived CDR1 and CDR2 are SGDLS and YYNGEE. Trimming removed 0 bases from V and 7 bases from J; junction bases left unmatched: 10. This CDR3 has 15 amino acids. The CDR3 nucleotides read TGTGCCAGCAGCGTAGACGCGGGGGTGACGGGTGAGCAGTACTTC. Protein product: CASSVDAGVTGEQYF.

The table lists this clone with a count of one. The rearrangement uses TRBV11-2 and TRBJ2-7, with D perhaps matching TRBD2 (5 bases). The CDR3 contains 12 residues. The V gene's germline CDR1 is SGHAT and CDR2 FQNNGV. Trimming removed 2 bases at V and 5 bases at J, with 7 bases between. DNA of the CDR3: TGTGCCAGCAGCTTAATGAGGGACGAGCAGTACTTC. Translated, it gives CASSLMRDEQYF. The entire variable domain, with the rest obtained from reference TRBV11-2 and TRBJ2-7, is as follows: EAGVAQSPRYKIIEKRQSVAFWCNPISGHATLYWYQQILGQGPKLLIQFQNNGVVDDSQLPKDRFSAERLKGVDSTLKIQPAKLEDSAVYLCASSLMRDEQYFGPGTRLTVT.

The chain uses TRBV28 and TRBJ1-1; the D gene is possibly TRBD1 (6 bases). This CDR3 is 13 amino acids long. Trimming removed 7 bases from V and 8 bases from J, with 17 bases in between. Germline loops: CDR1 MDHEN, CDR2 SYDVKM. CDR3 sequence reads: CASMDSPSAEAFF. As DNA, the CDR3 is TGTGCCAGCATGGACAGCCCTTCTGCCGAAGCTTTCTTT.